The 32 T cell receptor beta chains in this list originate from one sample, sequenced in a study of beta chain features in type 1 diabetes. Reverse transcription of all isolated RNA meant that expressed TCRB transcripts were sequenced. Using immunoSEQ multiplex PCR, the repertoire was profiled, and TCRdb retains in-frame clones only, with some absent. Among around 280,000 clones, around 7.8% were seen once, and the ten largest hold over 0.8%. Sequencing was done on a sample of central memory CD4+ T cells from blood. All receptors derive from a woman under 30 in good health.

V gene TRBV6-5 combines with J gene TRBJ2-6; D gene ambiguous. The V and J ends lost 5 bases and 1 base respectively, with 9 bases between them. CDR1 MNHEY and CDR2 SVGAGI come from the germline V gene. This CDR3 contains 15 residues. The CDR3 sequence: CASSRARSGANVLTF. The CDR3 DNA follows: TGTGCCAGCAGTAGAGCCCGGTCTGGGGCCAACGTCCTGACTTTC.

V is TRBV5-1 and J is TRBJ1-1; TRBD1 matches 10 bases. Germline lookup yields CDR1 SGHRS and CDR2 YFSETQ. Trimming cost V 3 bases and J 7 bases; bases outside gene matches: 9. The CDR3 runs 15 residues. The CDR3 sequence: CASSSKGQGRIEAFF. The CDR3 DNA reads as TGCGCCAGCAGCTCAAAGGGACAGGGGCGTATTGAAGCTTTCTTT. Using reference TRBV5-1 and TRBJ1-1 for the parts outside the CDR3, the full variable domain is KAGVTQTPRYLIKTRGQQVTLSCSPISGHRSVSWYQQTPGQGLQFLFEYFSETQRNKGNFPGRFSGRQFSNSRSEMNVSTLELGDSALYLCASSSKGQGRIEAFFGQGTRLTVV.

The chain joins TRBV30 to TRBJ1-4, with TRBD1 matching 9 bases. The germline V gene has CDR1 GTSNPN and CDR2 SVGIG (reference sequence). This CDR3 is built from 15 residues. The V segment lost 2 bases and the J segment 4 bases; nucleotides outside the gene matches: 5. CDR3 DNA: TGTGCCTGGAGTACCACAGGGGGCCTTAATGAAAAACTGTTTTTT. This translates into CAWSTTGGLNEKLFF.

Regarding this clone: Relative to the germline gene, one junction end is altered; a read error may explain this. The rearrangement joins TRBV7-9 to TRBJ2-5, with 8 nucleotides matching TRBD1. The CDR3 contains 15 residues. CDR1 and CDR2 (germline): SEHNR, FQNEAQ (reference sequence). CDR3 DNA: TGTGCCAGCAGCCTAGCGACAGGGGATCAGGAGACCCAGTACTTC. This gives the protein CASSLATGDQETQYF.

This clone was observed a handful of times. This chain connects TRBV7-3 to TRBJ2-6; the match to TRBD1 covers 12 bases. Germline values: CDR1 SGHTA, CDR2 FQGTGA. The CDR3 has 17 residues. Trimming at V came to 4 bases and at J to 4 bases, leaving 5 bases not matched to a gene. CDR3 DNA: TGTGCCAGCAGCTCGGGACAGGGGGCGAAAGGGGCCAACGTCCTGACTTTC. Protein product: CASSSGQGAKGANVLTF.

This clone appeared many times. The junction differs from germline at one of its ends, possibly a read error. The genes are TRBV15 and TRBJ2-7; D possibly corresponds to TRBD2 (5 bases). The CDR3 has 13 residues. Germline V gene lookup returns CDR1 LNHNV and CDR2 YYDKDF (reference sequence). This CDR3 is CATSRDTAGPVGF. The CDR3 nucleotides read TGTGCCACCAGCAGAGATACGGCGGGCCCGGTAGGCTTC.

CDR3 in DNA: TGTGCCAGCAGCTTATCCTCAGGGGCGCCGAGCACAGATACGCAGTATTTT. This translates into CASSLSSGAPSTDTQYF. The chain couples TRBV7-9 to TRBJ2-3, with D possibly being TRBD1 (6 bases). This CDR3 is 17 amino acids long. CDR1 is SEHNR and CDR2 is FQNEAQ in the germline V gene (reference sequence). Trimming removed 2 bases from V and 0 bases from J, with 15 bases in between.

There are many counts of this clone. The rearrangement uses TRBV18 and TRBJ2-7; no clear D gene. Germline V gives CDR1 KGHSH, CDR2 LQKENI. The CDR3 loop spans 13 amino acids. The germline V and J ends were trimmed by 4 bases and 0 bases, with 7 bases remaining between them. The CDR3 is CASSLASSYEQYV. The CDR3 nucleotides read TGTGCCAGCTCACTCGCGAGCTCCTACGAGCAGTACGTC.

This clone was detected a few times. This chain connects TRBV19 to TRBJ1-5; TRBD1 matches 8 bases. Unmatched junction bases numbered 3, after V lost 3 bases and J lost 2 bases. Per germline, CDR1 LNHDA and CDR2 SQIVND (reference sequence). The CDR3 runs to 15 residues. The CDR3 region has the DNA TGTGCCAGTAGTATGACAGGGGCGGGCAATCAGCCCCAGCATTTT. Protein sequence: CASSMTGAGNQPQHF.

This clone has more than one count but fewer than ten. This chain connects TRBV28 to TRBJ1-5, with no clear D. V was cut by 2 bases and J by 6 bases, with 8 bases left in between. From germline, CDR1 is MDHEN and CDR2 SYDVKM. CDR3 size: 13 residues. For the CDR3, the DNA is TGTGCCAGCAGTTTAAGTGCCGGTCAGCCCCAGCATTTT. This sequence encodes CASSLSAGQPQHF.

This clone was seen more than once but under ten times. The rearrangement joins TRBV28 to TRBJ1-5, with D possibly matching TRBD1 (5 bases). The CDR3 sequence is 14 residues long. The V and J ends lost 6 bases and 11 bases respectively, with 20 bases between them. Germline CDR1 MDHEN, CDR2 SYDVKM. In nucleotides, the CDR3 is TGTGCCAGCAGCCAAGGGACTGGTCCATGGGCCCAGCATTTT. Amino acid sequence: CASSQGTGPWAQHF.

The chain recombines TRBV18 with TRBJ2-2; 13 bases align to TRBD2. V shed 2 bases, J shed 6 bases, and the junction held 3 bases outside the gene matches. Germline lookup yields CDR1 KGHSH and CDR2 LQKENI. This CDR3 spans 16 amino acids. CDR3 in DNA: TGTGCCAGCTCACCAAGACTAGCGGGAGGCTCCGGGGAGCTGTTTTTT. This gives the protein CASSPRLAGGSGELFF.

This clone was found a few times. The V and J genes are TRBV5-1 and TRBJ2-5, with 12 bases lining up with TRBD1. The V segment lost 7 bases and the J segment 3 bases; nucleotides outside the gene matches: 4. The CDR3 contains 14 residues. Germline CDR1 reads SGHRS; CDR2 reads YFSETQ. The DNA for the CDR3 is TGCGCCAGCGCCGGGACAGGGGGCAAAGAGACCCAGTACTTC. Amino acids: CASAGTGGKETQYF.

The CDR3 nucleotides read TGTGCCAGCAGCTCGGGGGTGGTTTACAATGAGCAGTTCTTC. Amino acid sequence: CASSSGVVYNEQFF. The genes are TRBV7-2 and TRBJ2-1; perhaps TRBD2 as D (6 bases). V lost 4 bases and J lost 4, with 11 bases in between. The CDR3 is made up of 14 amino acids. Germline V gene data show CDR1 as SGHTA and CDR2 as FQGNSA.

This clone was recorded at least ten times. This rearrangement joins TRBV10-3 to TRBJ2-5; D possibly corresponds to TRBD2 (7 bases). V was shortened by 6 bases and J by 5 bases, with 19 bases between the two germline ends. CDR1 is ENHRY and CDR2 is SYGVKD in the germline V gene. The CDR3 runs to 15 residues. The DNA for the CDR3 is TGTGCCATCAGCCCTCGGCCACAGGGAGGGGAGACCCAGTACTTC. Translating it yields CAISPRPQGGETQYF.

This clone was observed a handful of times. At one of its ends the junction is not consistent with the germline gene, which may arise from a read error. The CDR3, as DNA: TGTGCTAGCAGCTCGCGTCAGGGCACTGAAGCTTTCTTT. Protein: CASSSRQGTEAFF. The chain employs TRBV7-7 and TRBJ1-1, with D perhaps matching TRBD1 (5 bases). The CDR3 is made up of 13 amino acids. Germline values: CDR1 SSHAT, CDR2 FNYEAQ (reference sequence).

This rearrangement joins TRBV21-1 to TRBJ2-1; the table calls TRBD2, which could not be checked here. TRBV21-1 is a documented pseudogene. This CDR3 spans 17 amino acids. CDR3 in DNA: TGTGCCAGCATCCAGGACTCGCGGGGGATCTCCTACAATGAGCAGTTCTTC. Its protein product is CASIQDSRGISYNEQFF.

J is TRBJ2-1 and V is TRBV18; 10 bases map to TRBD2. V gave up 6 bases and J gave up 4 bases; unmatched junction bases: 6. The V gene's germline CDR1 is KGHSH and CDR2 LQKENI. CDR3 size: 15 residues. The DNA of the CDR3 is TGTGCCAGCTCCCGGACTAGCGGATGGTACAATGAGCAGTTCTTC. This codes for CASSRTSGWYNEQFF.

This clone appeared a few times. V usage is TRBV5-1 and J usage is TRBJ2-3, with 9 bases identical to TRBD2. Germline CDR1 is SGHRS and CDR2 is YFSETQ. There are 14 residues in the CDR3. With V trimmed by 5 bases and J by 1 base, 2 bases remained unmatched. In DNA form, the CDR3 reads TGCGCCAGCAGAAGACTAGCGGGCACAGATACGCAGTATTTT. Translated, it gives CASRRLAGTDTQYF.

The chain joins TRBV11-3 to TRBJ2-1; D possibly matches TRBD1 or TRBD2 (5 bases each). The CDR3 loop spans 14 amino acids. The germline gives CDR1 SGHNT, CDR2 YENEEA. Trimming took 5 bases from V and 9 from J, leaving 17 bases between them. CDR3: CASSPEIPGSEQFF. Written as DNA, the CDR3 is TGTGCCAGCAGCCCCGAGATCCCAGGGAGTGAGCAGTTCTTC.

This clone was counted a few times. The chain employs TRBV30 and TRBJ2-7; weak D call: TRBD2 (7 bases). The length of the CDR3 is 13 residues. Per the germline V gene, CDR1 is GTSNPN and CDR2 is SVGIG (reference sequence). With 8 bases removed from V and 4 bases from J, the gap between germline ends came to 18 bases. This CDR3 reads CARGAAGAYEQYF. CDR3 nucleotides: TGTGCCCGGGGGGCGGCGGGAGCTTACGAGCAGTACTTC.

This clone has only a few counts. This chain joins TRBV2 and TRBJ2-5; the match to TRBD1 covers 8 bases. This CDR3 contains 13 residues. Germline values: CDR1 SNHLY, CDR2 FYNNEI. V dropped 5 bases and J dropped 3; count of bases not matched to a gene: 2. The CDR3 nucleotides read TGTGCCAGCAGTCCGACAGGGGAAGAGACCCAGTACTTC. Its translation is CASSPTGEETQYF.

The rearrangement joins TRBV5-1 to TRBJ2-2; 9 bases align to TRBD1. Germline trimming cut 4 bases from V and 6 bases from J; bases unmatched to any gene: 7. This CDR3 has 15 amino acids. Germline CDR1 is SGHRS and CDR2 is YFSETQ. CDR3 bases: TGCGCCAGCAGCCGGACAGGGGATAAGGCCGGGGAGCTGTTTTTT. Protein product: CASSRTGDKAGELFF.

This clone was counted between two and nine times. Other DNA sequences of this sample code for an identical CDR3. The V and J genes are TRBV5-1 and TRBJ2-3; 9 bases match TRBD2. The CDR3 has 16 residues. Trimming cost V 3 bases and J 0 bases; bases outside gene matches: 5. The germline CDR1 and CDR2 sequences are SGHRS and YFSETQ. CDR3: CASSSGLAESTDTQYF. The DNA of the CDR3 is TGCGCCAGCAGCTCGGGACTAGCCGAGAGCACAGATACGCAGTATTTT.

V gene TRBV7-3 combines with J gene TRBJ2-3; a weak D match, TRBD1 (6 bases). CDR1 is SGHTA and CDR2 is FQGTGA in the germline V gene. The CDR3 spans 14 residues. V dropped 4 bases and J dropped 0 bases, with 8 bases sitting between them. The CDR3 nucleotides are TGTGCCAGCAGCTACACAGGGAGCACAGATACGCAGTATTTT. Translating it yields CASSYTGSTDTQYF.

This clone was seen a few times. CDR3 protein: CASRGDSSNQPQHF. Here the CDR3 DNA reads TGTGCCAGCAGGGGGGACAGTAGCAATCAGCCCCAGCATTTT. The chain uses TRBV11-2 and TRBJ1-5, with TRBD1 matching over 7 bases. The germline CDR1 and CDR2 sequences are SGHAT and FQNNGV. The CDR3 consists of 14 residues. V was clipped by 6 bases and J by 0 bases; unmatched bases: 2.

This clone occurred a few times. The chain combines TRBV6-6 with TRBJ2-5, with a possible D match to TRBD2 (5 bases). The CDR3 loop spans 13 amino acids. With 6 bases removed from V and 3 bases from J, the gap between germline ends came to 11 bases. Germline V gene sequence: CDR1 MNHNY, CDR2 SVGAGI (reference sequence). CDR3 nucleotides: TGTGCCAGCAGCCCACGGGGAGAAGAGACCCAGTACTTC. It translates to CASSPRGEETQYF.

This clone was seen only a few times. This sequence joins TRBV15 and TRBJ2-3; D is uncertain. Germline V lookup: CDR1 LNHNV, CDR2 YYDKDF (reference sequence). Trimming pared 1 base from V and 5 bases from J, leaving 13 bases between. The CDR3 runs to 15 residues. The CDR3 DNA reads TGTGCCACCAGCAGAGCCCCCCGGGTTGAAGATACGCAGTATTTT. Translating gives CATSRAPRVEDTQYF.

CDR3 nucleotide sequence: TGTGCCAGCAGCCCCGGCCGGGGTTGGGAGACCCAGTACTTC. Translation: CASSPGRGWETQYF. The chain couples TRBV11-1 to TRBJ2-5; maybe TRBD2 (5 bases). The V gene's germline CDR1 is SGHAT and CDR2 FQDESV (reference sequence). CDR3 length: 14 residues. Trimming stripped 5 bases from V and 5 bases from J, with 15 bases between.

This clone has a handful of counts. The chain has TRBV30 and TRBJ1-5, with D perhaps TRBD1 (5 bases). V lost 3 bases, J lost 2 bases, and 17 bases lay in between. The CDR3 has 16 amino acids. Per the germline V gene, CDR1 is GTSNPN and CDR2 is SVGIG (reference sequence). CDR3 protein: CAWSYGGGSGNQPQHF. For the CDR3, the DNA is TGTGCCTGGAGCTATGGGGGGGGAAGTGGCAATCAGCCCCAGCATTTT.

This clone was observed a few times. Other DNA sequences in the sample encode the same CDR3. The rearrangement joins TRBV15 to TRBJ2-1; D might be TRBD1 or TRBD2, each matching 5 bases. Looked up from germline, CDR1 is LNHNV and CDR2 is YYDKDF (reference sequence). V was clipped by 1 base and J by 7 bases, with 14 bases between them. CDR3 length equals 15 residues. DNA for the CDR3: TGTGCCACCAGCAGAGTGGGGGACCCTCGGAATGAGCAGTTCTTC. Translating it yields CATSRVGDPRNEQFF. The variable domain in full, completed from reference TRBV15 and TRBJ2-1, reads DAMVIQNPRYQVTQFGKPVTLSCSQTLNHNVMYWYQQKSSQAPKLLFHYYDKDFNNEADTPDNFQSRRPNTSFCFLDIRSPGLGDTAMYLCATSRVGDPRNEQFFGPGTRLTVL.

V and J are TRBV7-2 and TRBJ2-2; 8 bases match TRBD2. Germline CDR1 SGHTA, CDR2 FQGNSA. The J segment lost 1 base and the V segment lost 5 bases, leaving 9 bases of the junction unmatched. The CDR3 is made up of 17 amino acids. The DNA for the CDR3 is TGTGCCAGCAGCACCCGGGAGGGGGGAAAGAACACCGGGGAGCTGTTTTTT. It codes for CASSTREGGKNTGELFF.